What follows are 15 T cell receptor beta chains derived from one specimen sequenced in a study of OX40 agonist ivuxolimab in advanced cancers. Using immunoSEQ multiplex PCR, the repertoire was profiled, and TCRdb retains in-frame clones only, with some absent. In the table there are tens of thousands of clones, around four fifths of which are singletons. Sequenced here: CD4+ or CD8+ T cells sorted from blood, sampled in a trial of the OX40 agonist ivuxolimab. Receptor source: an adult with an advanced solid tumor such as melanoma, head and neck, liver or kidney cancer.

This clone appeared a single time. This sequence joins TRBV10-3 and TRBJ1-2, with D unresolved. CDR1 and CDR2 from the germline V gene are ENHRY and SYGVKD. The CDR3 runs 16 residues. V gave up 0 bases and J gave up 7 bases, with 18 bases separating them. CDR3 bases: TGTGCCATCAGTGAGTCCTCCGGGTCACTCGCTGGTGGCTACACCTTC. The encoded protein is CAISESSGSLAGGYTF.

The chain links TRBV2 to TRBJ1-1; the D is unclear. This CDR3 comprises 13 residues. Trimming left V 4 bases short and J 2 bases short, with 8 bases between. The germline V gene encodes CDR1 SNHLY and CDR2 FYNNEI. The CDR3 DNA reads TGTGCCAGCAGTGTCATCGGTAACACTGAAGCTTTCTTT. Translation: CASSVIGNTEAFF.

Points on this clone: Germline is not matched at one junction end, which may reflect a read error. The chain joins TRBV28 to TRBJ1-1; D not resolved. CDR1 and CDR2 (germline): MDHEN, SYDVKM. The CDR3 has 11 residues. The CDR3 DNA is TGTGCCAGCAGTCTGAACGCTGAAGCTTTCTTT. Its translation is CASSLNAEAFF.

The chain couples TRBV19 to TRBJ2-3; 7 bases are shared with TRBD1. Germline assignment: CDR1 LNHDA and CDR2 SQIVND (reference sequence). V lost 5 bases, J lost 0 bases, and 5 bases stayed unmatched. The CDR3 totals 15 residues. The CDR3 coding sequence is TGTGCCAGTAGTTCCCCCAGGGGGAGCACAGATACGCAGTATTTT. This gives the protein CASSSPRGSTDTQYF.

V gene TRBV5-1 combines with J gene TRBJ2-7; 9 positions agree with TRBD1. Per germline, CDR1 SGHRS and CDR2 YFSETQ. The J segment lost 4 bases and the V segment lost 0 bases, leaving 5 bases of the junction unmatched. The CDR3 covers 15 residues. DNA for the CDR3: TGCGCCAGCAGCTTGGTTGGACAGGGGACATACGAGCAGTACTTC. Protein: CASSLVGQGTYEQYF.

J is TRBJ1-2 and V is TRBV10-2; D perhaps matches TRBD1 (6 bases). The CDR3 totals 14 residues. Per germline, CDR1 WSHSY and CDR2 SAAADI. The germline V and J ends were trimmed by 6 bases and 5 bases, with 16 bases remaining between them. The CDR3 DNA reads TGCGCCAGCAGCGAGGACAGCCTTCTATATGGCTACACCTTC. Its protein product is CASSEDSLLYGYTF.

This clone has just a few counts. The chain joins TRBV5-1 to TRBJ2-1; 7 bases map to TRBD2. CDR1 SGHRS and CDR2 YFSETQ come from the germline V gene. The V segment lost 0 bases and the J segment 10 bases; nucleotides outside the gene matches: 7. This CDR3 has 14 residues. This chain's CDR3 is CASSLGVTSQEQFF. For the CDR3, the DNA is TGCGCCAGCAGCTTGGGGGTGACTAGCCAAGAGCAGTTCTTC.

The chain carries TRBV30 and TRBJ2-3, with D tentatively TRBD1 or TRBD2 (6 bases each). CDR1 is GTSNPN, CDR2 SVGIG, per germline (reference sequence). The V gene lost 5 bases and the J gene lost 6 bases, with 15 bases spanning the gap. This CDR3 contains 13 residues. The DNA for the CDR3 is TGTGCCTGGGGCCGGGGGCACAGTGATACGCAGTATTTT. Protein: CAWGRGHSDTQYF.

This clone occurred many times. This chain joins TRBV28 and TRBJ1-3; the match to TRBD1 covers 7 bases. The CDR3 is made up of 14 amino acids. V shed 6 bases and J 2 bases; nucleotides not matched to a gene: 4. Germline V lookup: CDR1 MDHEN, CDR2 SYDVKM. The CDR3 DNA follows: TGTGCCAGCAGCGGGACAGTACCTGGAAACACCATATATTTT. This codes for CASSGTVPGNTIYF.

This sequence joins TRBV6-6 and TRBJ2-2, with no clear D. The germline CDR1 and CDR2 sequences are MNHNY and SVGAGI (reference sequence). The CDR3 extends over 14 amino acids. V lost 4 bases and J 5 bases, leaving 11 bases between the germline ends. CDR3 residues: CASSSTPITGELFF. Written as DNA, the CDR3 is TGTGCCAGCAGTTCTACCCCTATAACCGGGGAGCTGTTTTTT.

The chain is built from TRBV2 and TRBJ2-2, with 9 bases aligning to TRBD1. V lost 6 bases to trimming and J lost 0 bases; unmatched junction nucleotides: 2. The germline CDR1 and CDR2 sequences are SNHLY and FYNNEI. This CDR3 is built from 15 residues. The CDR3 protein is CASRRDRANTGELFF. CDR3 nucleotide sequence: TGTGCCAGCAGACGGGACAGGGCGAACACCGGGGAGCTGTTTTTT. Using reference TRBV2 and TRBJ2-2 for the parts outside the CDR3, the full variable domain is EPEVTQTPSHQVTQMGQEVILRCVPISNHLYFYWYRQILGQKVEFLVSFYNNEISEKSEIFDDQFSVERPDGSNFTLKIRSTKLEDSAMYFCASRRDRANTGELFFGEGSRLTVL.

The table lists this clone with a few counts. This chain connects TRBV6-5 to TRBJ1-5; D unresolved. This CDR3 has 13 amino acids. Trimming took 3 bases from V and 7 from J, leaving 10 bases between them. Germline V gene data show CDR1 as MNHEY and CDR2 as SVGAGI. CDR3 residues: CASSYNPLQPQHF. CDR3 bases: TGTGCCAGCAGTTATAACCCTCTACAGCCCCAGCATTTT.

J is TRBJ2-3 and V is TRBV9, with 8 positions matching TRBD2. Germline loops: CDR1 SGDLS, CDR2 YYNGEE. J was trimmed by 2 bases and V by 0 bases; bases with no gene match: 5. The CDR3 consists of 16 residues. CDR3 protein: CASSVVAGGYTDTQYF. As DNA, the CDR3 is TGTGCCAGCAGCGTAGTTGCGGGGGGCTACACAGATACGCAGTATTTT.

The chain recombines TRBV27 with TRBJ2-1, with D tentatively TRBD1 (5 bases). Trimming took off 4 bases at V and 12 bases at J, with 13 bases between the two ends. The CDR3 is made up of 12 amino acids. Germline CDR1 and CDR2: MNHEY and SMNVEV (reference sequence). As DNA, the CDR3 is TGTGCCAGCAGTTCACACAGGCAGCGGCAGTTCTTC. This sequence encodes CASSSHRQRQFF.

J is TRBJ1-5 and V is TRBV18, with no clear D. V was trimmed by 4 bases and J by 6 bases, leaving 10 bases between them. The CDR3 extends over 13 amino acids. In germline, CDR1 is KGHSH, CDR2 LQKENI. CDR3 region: CASSQEALQPQHF. As DNA, the CDR3 is TGTGCCAGCTCACAGGAAGCCCTTCAGCCCCAGCATTTT.